The present TCR beta chain was sequenced within a study of blood T cell repertoires in COVID-19 (TCRdb year 2020). For the wider study: Samples from collaborators originated in the United States, Italy and Spain and spanned both the acute and convalescent phases of COVID-19. The material from the prospective study consisted of cDNA or gDNA derived from T cells, B-cell-depleted T cells, or PBMCs. Subjects who had been exposed to COVID-19, were actively infected with it, or had recovered from it provided the deeply sampled blood TCRbeta repertoires that made up the dataset. The repertoires were released in a freely available public database meant as a resource for research on the immune response to SARS-CoV-2. Samples were obtained from the ongoing ImmuneRACE study (first 160 participants) and from 950 to 1,500 subjects provided by 6 global collaborators. The sample metadata nearly always contained a de-identified subject ID, COVID-19 status, age in years and sex. Where available, HLA class I and class II types were obtained from metadata supplied by the sample provider rather than from assay-based typing.

What the study reported, not specific to this receptor: How much clinical and demographic metadata was included differed by source and by participant, and the metadata was provided uncurated.

Note on this clone: Its antigen specificity is not known. Per-base qualities were not stored, and no clone one base away is much larger.

The collaborating institutions used their own protocols to collect whole blood in K2EDTA tubes. For TCRbeta analysis, collaborators shipped samples in one of three forms: frozen whole blood, isolated PBMCs, or DNA extracted from either of those sample types. TCRbeta CDR3 regions were amplified from genomic DNA by means of the immunoSEQ Assay, a bias-controlled multiplex PCR. Processing in the source paper ran as follows. Within the assay, amplification of reference gene primers was used to estimate how many nucleated cells each sample contained. To quantify the absolute abundance of each unique TCRbeta CDR3 rearrangement, sequence reads were collapsed and filtered. Productive Simpson clonality was computed per sample as the square root of Simpson's diversity index over productive rearrangements. What TCRdb holds here is the immuneACCESS table cut down to in-frame rearrangements. Part of the clones is not present; checked against another copy, under half of the missing clones reflect an unresolved V gene, and the others are unexplained. Clone size and V and J calls were adopted from that table, with D and trimming inferred from the DNA. The sample table shows just over 650,000 clones, and just under 90% are seen once. Roughly 0.25% of the sample belongs to the ten largest clones.

CDR1 is given as KGHDR and CDR2 as SFDVKD, both from the germline V gene. The V and J ends are trimmed by 4 bases and 2 bases, leaving 10 bases between them. The CDR3 sequence holds 14 residues, the cysteine and phenylalanine included. CDR3 DNA is the only sequence kept; it has 42 bases, read in frame from the first base. The material sequenced was peripheral blood. The TCR was taken from a woman aged 18-29 years with acute or convalescent COVID-19. The chain is assembled from TRBV24-1 and TRBJ1-2; no D segment can be confidently identified. The bases are TGTGCCACCAGTGAGTTCTTCAGAAACTATGGCTACACCTTC. This encodes CATSEFFRNYGYTF.